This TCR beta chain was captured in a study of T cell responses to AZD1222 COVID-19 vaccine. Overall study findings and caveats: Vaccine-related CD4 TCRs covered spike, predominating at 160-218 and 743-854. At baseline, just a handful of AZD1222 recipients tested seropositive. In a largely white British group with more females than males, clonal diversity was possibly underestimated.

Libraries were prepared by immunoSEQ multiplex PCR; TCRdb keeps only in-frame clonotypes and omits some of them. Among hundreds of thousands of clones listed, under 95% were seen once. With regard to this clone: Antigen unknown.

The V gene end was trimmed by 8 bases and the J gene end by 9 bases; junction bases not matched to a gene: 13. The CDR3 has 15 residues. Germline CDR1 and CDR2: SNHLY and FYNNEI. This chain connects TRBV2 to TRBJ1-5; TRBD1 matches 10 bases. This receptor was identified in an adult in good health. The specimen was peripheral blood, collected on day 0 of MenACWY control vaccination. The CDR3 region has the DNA TGTGCCAGCGACGAGGGACAGGGGCCCGTTATGCCCCAGCATTTT. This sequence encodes CASDEGQGPVMPQHF.